This TCR beta chain stems from a study of cytomegalovirus exposure and HLA in healthy donors. Germline V gives CDR1 SGDLS, CDR2 YYNGEE. The CDR3 spans 17 residues. J gave up 4 bases and V 0 bases, and 10 bases lay outside the gene matches. Notes on this clone: Its antigen is not known.

Study results and caveats: Prior analysis indicated that the majority of TCR beta V segments exhibited productivity approximately 90% or approximately 30% of the time. Cytomegalovirus association was assigned to around 150 TCR beta chains. In a later analysis, TCR beta V- and J-gene trimming was associated with a missense DCLRE1C variant. It is likely that the observed cluster of highly shared sequence variants was a sequencing artifact.

Primers for the PCR totalled 60 Vbeta and 13 Jbeta. Sequencing was performed with immunoSEQ multiplex PCR; in TCRdb, only in-frame clones are kept and a portion is missing. The table shows approximately 130,000 clones, with 75% occurring only once. J is TRBJ2-5 and V is TRBV9; 9 positions agree with TRBD2. The receptor was derived from a woman in her thirties or forties in good health and CMV-seropositive. Sequences were obtained from PBMCs. The CDR3 loop is CASSVATGGGARETQYF. Written as DNA, the CDR3 is TGTGCCAGCAGCGTAGCTACTGGCGGGGGGGCCAGAGAGACCCAGTACTTC.